The present TCR beta chain was sequenced within a study of blood T cell repertoires in COVID-19. The assay was immunoSEQ multiplex PCR, and TCRdb's table has in-frame clones only and misses some. The data hold around 190,000 clones, with roughly 84% observed a single time. This clone was seen a handful of times. The germline CDR1 and CDR2 sequences are LNHDA and SQIVND (reference sequence). The CDR3 sequence is 16 residues long. The ends lost 6 bases at V and 0 bases at J; junction bases unmatched: 9. The specimen sequenced was peripheral blood. The receptor's source is a man over 45 with COVID-19, enrolled during active disease. The chain is built from TRBV19 and TRBJ2-3, with 7 bases lining up with TRBD2. CDR3: CASRTSSGTSTDTQYF. CDR3 DNA sequence: TGTGCCAGTAGGACATCCAGCGGGACTAGCACAGATACGCAGTATTTT.